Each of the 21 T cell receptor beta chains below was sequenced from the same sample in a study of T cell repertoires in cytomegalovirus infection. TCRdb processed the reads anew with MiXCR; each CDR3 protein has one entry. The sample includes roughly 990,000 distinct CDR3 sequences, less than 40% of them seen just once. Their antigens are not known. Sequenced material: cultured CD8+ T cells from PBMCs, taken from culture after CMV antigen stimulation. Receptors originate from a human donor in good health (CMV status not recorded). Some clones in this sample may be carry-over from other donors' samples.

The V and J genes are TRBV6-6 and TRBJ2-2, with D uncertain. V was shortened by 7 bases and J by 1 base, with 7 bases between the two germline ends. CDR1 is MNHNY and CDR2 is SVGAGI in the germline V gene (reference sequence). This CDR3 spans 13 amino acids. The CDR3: CASTNKNTGELFF. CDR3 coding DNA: TGTGCCAGCACTAACAAGAACACCGGGGAGCTGTTTTTT.

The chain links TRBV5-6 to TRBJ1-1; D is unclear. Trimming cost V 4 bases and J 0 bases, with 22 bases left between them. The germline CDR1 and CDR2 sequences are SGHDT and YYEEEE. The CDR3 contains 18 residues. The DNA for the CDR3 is TGTGCCAGCAGCCCCCGGTACCGTGGACGAGCGATGAACACTGAAGCTTTCTTT. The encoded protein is CASSPRYRGRAMNTEAFF.

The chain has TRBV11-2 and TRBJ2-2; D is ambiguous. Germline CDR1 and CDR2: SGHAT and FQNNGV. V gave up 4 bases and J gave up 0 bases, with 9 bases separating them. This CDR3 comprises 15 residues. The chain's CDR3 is CASSSLGPNTGELFF. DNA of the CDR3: TGTGCCAGCAGCTCGCTAGGCCCGAACACCGGGGAGCTGTTTTTT. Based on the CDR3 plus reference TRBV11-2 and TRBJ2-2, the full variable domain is EAGVAQSPRYKIIEKRQSVAFWCNPISGHATLYWYQQILGQGPKLLIQFQNNGVVDDSQLPKDRFSAERLKGVDSTLKIQPAKLEDSAVYLCASSSLGPNTGELFFGEGSRLTVL.

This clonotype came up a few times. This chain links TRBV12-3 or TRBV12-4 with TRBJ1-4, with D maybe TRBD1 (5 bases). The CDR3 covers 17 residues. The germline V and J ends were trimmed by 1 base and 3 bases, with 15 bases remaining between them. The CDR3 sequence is CASSLDIRRQSNEKLFF. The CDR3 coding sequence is TGTGCCAGCAGTTTAGACATCCGGAGACAGTCTAATGAAAAACTGTTTTTT.

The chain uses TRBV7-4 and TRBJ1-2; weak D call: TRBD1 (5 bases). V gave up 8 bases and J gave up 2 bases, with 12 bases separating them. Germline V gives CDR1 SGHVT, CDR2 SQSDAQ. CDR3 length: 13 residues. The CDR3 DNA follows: TGTGCCAGCCACACGGAGGGGAACTATGGCTACACCTTC. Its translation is CASHTEGNYGYTF. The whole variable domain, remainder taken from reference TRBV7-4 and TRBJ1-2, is GAGVSQSPRYKVAKRGRDVALRCDSISGHVTLYWYRQTLGQGSEVLTYSQSDAQRDKSGRPSGRFSAERPERSVSTLKIQRTEQGDSAVYLCASHTEGNYGYTFGSGTRLTVV.

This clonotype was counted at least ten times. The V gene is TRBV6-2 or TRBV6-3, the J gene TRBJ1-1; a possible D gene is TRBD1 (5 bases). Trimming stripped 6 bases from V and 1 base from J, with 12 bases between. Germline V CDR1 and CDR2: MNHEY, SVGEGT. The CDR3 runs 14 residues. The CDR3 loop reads CASSYLRGNTEAFF. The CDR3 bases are TGTGCCAGCAGCTACCTAAGGGGGAACACTGAAGCTTTCTTT.

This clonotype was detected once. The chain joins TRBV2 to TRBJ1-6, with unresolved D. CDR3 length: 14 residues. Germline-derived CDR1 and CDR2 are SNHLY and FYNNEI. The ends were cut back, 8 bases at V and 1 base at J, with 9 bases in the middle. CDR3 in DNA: TGTGCCAGCCTCCACGGGTCCTATAATTCACCCCTCCACTTT. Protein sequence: CASLHGSYNSPLHF.

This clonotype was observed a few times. DNA of the CDR3: TGTGCCAGCAGTTATCCACACTCCCGGGGGGGGCCTGACACCGGGGAGCTGTTTTTT. This encodes CASSYPHSRGGPDTGELFF. This sequence joins TRBV6-2 or TRBV6-3 and TRBJ2-2, with 8 positions matching TRBD2. CDR3 size: 19 residues. Germline loops: CDR1 MNHEY, CDR2 SVGEGT. Trimming at V came to 3 bases and at J to 3 bases, leaving 15 bases not matched to a gene.

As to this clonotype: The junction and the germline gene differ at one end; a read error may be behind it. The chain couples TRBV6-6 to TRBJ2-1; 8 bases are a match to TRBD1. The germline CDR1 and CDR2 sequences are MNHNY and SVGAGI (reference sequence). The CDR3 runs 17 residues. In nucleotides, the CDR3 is TGTGCCAGCAGTCCCTCGGGACAGGCCTCCTCCTACAATGAACAGTTCTTC. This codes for CASSPSGQASSYNEQFF.

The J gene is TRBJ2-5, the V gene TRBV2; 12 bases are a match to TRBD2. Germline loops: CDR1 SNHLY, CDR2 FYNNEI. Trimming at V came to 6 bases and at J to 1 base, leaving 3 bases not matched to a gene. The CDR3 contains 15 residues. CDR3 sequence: CASRETSGGQETQYF. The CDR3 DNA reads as TGTGCCAGCAGGGAGACTAGCGGGGGCCAAGAGACCCAGTACTTC.

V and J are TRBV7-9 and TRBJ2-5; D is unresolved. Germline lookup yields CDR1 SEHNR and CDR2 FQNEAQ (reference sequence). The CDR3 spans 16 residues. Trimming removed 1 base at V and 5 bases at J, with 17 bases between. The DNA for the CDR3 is TGTGCCAGCAGCTTAGACAGCCAGCACCTTGGTGAGACCCAGTACTTC. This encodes CASSLDSQHLGETQYF.

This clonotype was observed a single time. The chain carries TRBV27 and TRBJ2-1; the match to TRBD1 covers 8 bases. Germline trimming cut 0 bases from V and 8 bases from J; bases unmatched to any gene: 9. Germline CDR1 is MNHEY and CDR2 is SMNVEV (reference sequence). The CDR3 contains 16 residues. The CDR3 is CASSLSGQEKGHEQFF. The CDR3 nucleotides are TGTGCCAGCAGTTTATCGGGACAGGAAAAGGGGCATGAGCAGTTCTTC.

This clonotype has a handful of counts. CDR3 protein: CASSLSVGTAKNIQYF. The CDR3 region has the DNA TGTGCCAGCAGTTTATCTGTGGGAACAGCCAAAAACATTCAGTACTTC. The chain is built from TRBV27 and TRBJ2-4; D not resolved. The germline V gene encodes CDR1 MNHEY and CDR2 SMNVEV (reference sequence). V was pared by 0 bases and J by 0 bases, with 9 bases between. The CDR3 has 16 amino acids.

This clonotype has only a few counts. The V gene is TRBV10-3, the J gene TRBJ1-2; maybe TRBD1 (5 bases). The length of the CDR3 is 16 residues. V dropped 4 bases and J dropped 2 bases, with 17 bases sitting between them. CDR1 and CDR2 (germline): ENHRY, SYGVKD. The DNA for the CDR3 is TGTGCCATCAGTGCACTGATTGACGGGGCGAACTATGGCTACACCTTC. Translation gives CAISALIDGANYGYTF.

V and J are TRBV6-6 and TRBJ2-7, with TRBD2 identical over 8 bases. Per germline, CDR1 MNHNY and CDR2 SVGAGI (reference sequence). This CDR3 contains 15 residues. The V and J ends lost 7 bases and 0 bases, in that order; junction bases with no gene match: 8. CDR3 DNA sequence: TGTGCCAGCACCAACGGGGGGGCCAGCTCCTACGAGCAGTACGTC. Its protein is CASTNGGASSYEQYV.

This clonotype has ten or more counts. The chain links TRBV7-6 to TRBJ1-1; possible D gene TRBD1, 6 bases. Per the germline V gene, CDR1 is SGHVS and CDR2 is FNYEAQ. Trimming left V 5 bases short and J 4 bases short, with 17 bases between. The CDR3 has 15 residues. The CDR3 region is CASSQRGGLPTEAFF. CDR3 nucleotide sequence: TGTGCCAGCAGCCAACGGGGGGGCCTACCCACTGAAGCTTTCTTT.

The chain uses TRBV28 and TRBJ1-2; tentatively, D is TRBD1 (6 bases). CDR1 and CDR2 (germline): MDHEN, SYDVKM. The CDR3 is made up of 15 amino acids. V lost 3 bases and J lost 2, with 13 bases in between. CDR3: CASSFPRGRNYGYTF. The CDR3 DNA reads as TGTGCCAGCAGTTTCCCCAGGGGAAGAAACTATGGCTACACCTTC.

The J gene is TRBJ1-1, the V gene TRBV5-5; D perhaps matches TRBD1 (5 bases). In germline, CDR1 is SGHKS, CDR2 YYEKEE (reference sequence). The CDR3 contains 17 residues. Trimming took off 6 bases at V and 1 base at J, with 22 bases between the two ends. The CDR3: CASNLIRGFPRNTEAFF. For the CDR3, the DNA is TGTGCCAGCAACTTAATCCGGGGGTTCCCTAGGAACACTGAAGCTTTCTTT.

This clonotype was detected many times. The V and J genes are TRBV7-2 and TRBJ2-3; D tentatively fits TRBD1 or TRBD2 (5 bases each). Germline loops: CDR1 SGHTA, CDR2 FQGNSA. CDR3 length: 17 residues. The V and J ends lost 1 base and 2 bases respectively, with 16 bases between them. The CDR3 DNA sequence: TGTGCCAGCAGCTTAGTTGGTGAGGGGTTGGACACAGATACGCAGTATTTT. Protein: CASSLVGEGLDTDTQYF.

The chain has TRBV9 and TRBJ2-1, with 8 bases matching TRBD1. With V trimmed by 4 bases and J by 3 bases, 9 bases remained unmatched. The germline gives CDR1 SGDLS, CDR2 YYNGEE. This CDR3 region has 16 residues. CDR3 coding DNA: TGTGCCAGCAGCAGCTCCCGGGACAGGAACTACAATGAGCAGTTCTTC. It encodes CASSSSRDRNYNEQFF.

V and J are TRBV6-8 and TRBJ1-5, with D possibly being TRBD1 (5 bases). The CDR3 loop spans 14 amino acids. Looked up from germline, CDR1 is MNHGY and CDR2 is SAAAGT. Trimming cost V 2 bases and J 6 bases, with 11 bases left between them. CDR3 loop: CASSYGRAGQPQHF. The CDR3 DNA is TGTGCCAGCAGTTACGGCAGGGCCGGTCAGCCCCAGCATTTT.